One sample yielded the 19 T cell receptor beta chains listed below, sequenced in a study of blood T cell repertoires in COVID-19 (TCRdb year 2020). The library was generated by the immunoSEQ multiplex PCR assay. The clones in this table, taken by TCRdb from immuneACCESS, are in-frame only. Not every clone is retained; where verified, under half of the shortfall comes from an unresolved V gene, and the cause of the rest is unknown. In this sample the table shows tens of thousands of clones, 70% to 90% of which occur a single time. About 18% of the sample is taken by the ten largest. Sequencing used peripheral blood. The receptors here all came from a woman aged 60-75 years with acute or convalescent COVID-19.

The chain has TRBV7-9 and TRBJ2-3; unclear D gene. V gave up 5 bases and J gave up 6 bases, with 9 bases separating them. This CDR3 has 12 residues. Germline CDR1 is SEHNR and CDR2 is FQNEAQ (reference sequence). The CDR3, as DNA: TGTGCCAGCAGCAAGCAAGTGGATACGCAGTATTTT. This codes for CASSKQVDTQYF.

This clone turned up a few times. This chain links TRBV20-1 with TRBJ2-7, with 7 bases lining up with TRBD1. In germline, CDR1 is DFQATT, CDR2 SNEGSKA (reference sequence). The CDR3 length is 11 residues. J gave up 6 bases and V 4 bases, and 3 bases lay outside the gene matches. CDR3 protein: CSAKTGSEQYF. The CDR3 region has the DNA TGCAGTGCTAAGACAGGGAGCGAGCAGTACTTC.

The V call is TRBV6-6, the J call TRBJ2-3, with 9 nucleotides matching TRBD1. There are 15 residues in the CDR3. The J segment lost 4 bases and the V segment lost 5 bases, leaving 7 bases of the junction unmatched. Germline V gene data show CDR1 as MNHNY and CDR2 as SVGAGI (reference sequence). The CDR3 loop is CASSPGQGTPDTQYF. In DNA, the CDR3 is TGTGCCAGCAGTCCTGGACAGGGGACTCCAGATACGCAGTATTTT.

The chain has TRBV5-1 and TRBJ1-2; D is perhaps TRBD1 (5 bases). This CDR3 comprises 14 residues. Trimming shortened V by 3 bases and J by 0 bases, and 9 bases separated the two germline ends. Per the germline V gene, CDR1 is SGHRS and CDR2 is YFSETQ. CDR3 region: CASSWGLSNYGYTF. The CDR3, as DNA: TGCGCCAGCAGCTGGGGACTTTCTAACTATGGCTACACCTTC. Using reference TRBV5-1 and TRBJ1-2 for the parts outside the CDR3, the full variable domain is KAGVTQTPRYLIKTRGQQVTLSCSPISGHRSVSWYQQTPGQGLQFLFEYFSETQRNKGNFPGRFSGRQFSNSRSEMNVSTLELGDSALYLCASSWGLSNYGYTFGSGTRLTVV.

J is TRBJ1-2 and V is TRBV6-6, with D possibly matching TRBD1 (5 bases). The CDR3 is 14 amino acids. Germline assignment: CDR1 MNHNY and CDR2 SVGAGI (reference sequence). The V end was cut by 2 bases, the J end by 8 bases, with 15 bases between. The CDR3, as DNA: TGTGCCAGCAGTTACGAACAGGCCTTAGGCGGCTACACCTTC. This codes for CASSYEQALGGYTF.

This clone was counted between two and nine times. The chain is built from TRBV3-1 (or the pseudogene TRBV3-2) and TRBJ1-2, with 10 bases identical to TRBD1. This CDR3 is 14 amino acids long. After removal of 4 bases from V and 7 bases from J, the junction contained 6 bases not matched to a gene. Germline CDR1 and CDR2: LGHDT and YNNKEL (reference sequence). The DNA for the CDR3 is TGTGCCAGCAGCCGGGGACAGGGGAGCGGTGGCTACACCTTC. The encoded protein is CASSRGQGSGGYTF.

The J gene is TRBJ1-5, the V gene TRBV7-2; tentatively, D is TRBD1 (5 bases). Trimming cost V 1 base and J 7 bases, with 8 bases left between them. Germline loops: CDR1 SGHTA, CDR2 FQGNSA. The CDR3 covers 13 residues. The CDR3 sequence is CASSLEQVQPQHF. The CDR3 bases are TGTGCCAGCAGCTTAGAACAGGTACAGCCCCAGCATTTT.

The V gene is TRBV6-4, the J gene TRBJ1-1; tentatively, D is TRBD1 (6 bases). Germline V gene data show CDR1 as MRHNA and CDR2 as SNTAGT. The CDR3 length is 13 residues. With 6 bases removed from V and 4 bases from J, the gap between germline ends came to 12 bases. CDR3 in amino acids: CASSDTGLTEAFF. The CDR3 DNA reads TGTGCCAGCAGCGATACAGGGCTCACTGAAGCTTTCTTT.

J is TRBJ2-4 and V is TRBV6-1, with 8 bases matching TRBD1. The CDR3 totals 16 residues. The V and J ends lost 3 bases and 7 bases, in that order; junction bases with no gene match: 11. The germline V gene has CDR1 MNHNS and CDR2 SASEGT. CDR3 nucleotides: TGTGCCAGCAGTGAGGGGACAGGAAGTTGGTTGAACATTCAGTACTTC. This gives the protein CASSEGTGSWLNIQYF.

V is TRBV15 and J is TRBJ2-1, with D possibly matching TRBD2 (6 bases). There are 18 residues in the CDR3. The V and J ends lost 1 base and 4 bases respectively, with 20 bases between them. Per germline, CDR1 LNHNV and CDR2 YYDKDF (reference sequence). CDR3 sequence reads: CATSRAQGGAGTYNEQFF. The CDR3 coding sequence is TGTGCCACCAGCAGAGCCCAAGGAGGCGCGGGGACGTACAATGAGCAGTTCTTC.

This chain joins TRBV9 and TRBJ1-2, with a weak D call TRBD1 (5 bases). The germline V gene has CDR1 SGDLS and CDR2 YYNGEE. Deletions cut 4 bases from V and 0 bases from J, with 13 bases between. The CDR3 has 15 residues. The DNA for the CDR3 is TGTGCCAGCAGCCAAAACGACAGACCTAACTATGGCTACACCTTC. It translates to CASSQNDRPNYGYTF.

J is TRBJ2-3 and V is TRBV21-1; TRBD2 was called by the table and not checked on the DNA. TRBV21-1 has pseudogene status. This CDR3 region has 16 residues. CDR3 region: CASSKDAGRGTDTQYF. The CDR3 coding sequence is TGTGCCAGCAGCAAAGATGCGGGGAGGGGCACAGATACGCAGTATTTT.

The V call is TRBV27, the J call TRBJ2-1; tentatively, D is TRBD1 (6 bases). Between the trimmed V and J ends, which lost 4 bases and 5 bases, there was a span of 12 bases. The CDR3 length is 14 residues. Germline loops: CDR1 MNHEY, CDR2 SMNVEV (reference sequence). DNA of the CDR3: TGTGCCAGCAGTTCCCTCGGACAGAACAATGAGCAGTTCTTC. Translating it yields CASSSLGQNNEQFF.

CDR3 amino acids: CASSLETGGGTEAFF. DNA for the CDR3: TGTGCCAGCAGCTTAGAGACAGGGGGAGGGACTGAAGCTTTCTTT. The genes are TRBV5-6 and TRBJ1-1; 9 nucleotides match TRBD1. Germline V gene sequence: CDR1 SGHDT, CDR2 YYEEEE. Unmatched junction bases numbered 7, after V lost 2 bases and J lost 5 bases. This CDR3 has 15 residues. Supplemented by reference TRBV5-6 and TRBJ1-1, the full variable domain reads DAGVTQSPTHLIKTRGQQVTLRCSPKSGHDTVSWYQQALGQGPQFIFQYYEEEERQRGNFPDRFSGHQFPNYSSELNVNALLLGDSALYLCASSLETGGGTEAFFGQGTRLTVV.

This rearrangement joins TRBV20-1 to TRBJ2-5; 9 bases match TRBD2. The CDR3 length is 12 residues. Trimming cost V 3 bases and J 4 bases; bases outside gene matches: 0. Germline CDR1 reads DFQATT; CDR2 reads SNEGSKA (reference sequence). CDR3 region: CSASSGGETQYF. CDR3 nucleotides: TGCAGTGCTAGTAGCGGGGGAGAGACCCAGTACTTC.

This chain connects TRBV21-1 to TRBJ2-4; the DNA was not compared with TRBD2, the D call given in the table. TRBV21-1 constitutes a pseudogene. The CDR3 contains 18 residues. The CDR3 spells CASSKGVSGAGVRYIQYF. The CDR3 region has the DNA TGTGCCAGCAGCAAAGGGGTTAGTGGGGCGGGGGTAAGGTACATTCAGTACTTC.

This clone was seen only once. The rearrangement links TRBV18 to TRBJ1-2; no clear D gene. V lost 2 bases and J 5 bases, leaving 9 bases between the germline ends. Germline values: CDR1 KGHSH, CDR2 LQKENI. This CDR3 contains 13 residues. DNA of the CDR3: TGTGCCAGCTCACCAGAGGTCCGGTATGGCTACACCTTC. The encoded protein is CASSPEVRYGYTF. The full variable domain, with the rest looked up from reference TRBV18 and TRBJ1-2, is NAGVMQNPRHLVRRRGQEARLRCSPMKGHSHVYWYRQLPEEGLKFMVYLQKENIIDESGMPKERFSAEFPKEGPSILRIQQVVRGDSAAYFCASSPEVRYGYTFGSGTRLTVV.

The CDR3 sequence is CAWRPTFLNTEAFF. The CDR3 DNA follows: TGTGCCTGGAGGCCGACTTTCCTGAACACTGAAGCTTTCTTT. The chain recombines TRBV30 with TRBJ1-1; D gene unclear. The CDR3 has 14 residues. V lost 3 bases and J 0 bases, leaving 11 bases between the germline ends. Germline V gene lookup returns CDR1 GTSNPN and CDR2 SVGIG (reference sequence). The full variable domain, rest sourced from reference TRBV30 and TRBJ1-1, is SQTIHQWPATLVQPVGSPLSLECTVEGTSNPNLYWYRQAAGRGLQLLFYSVGIGQISSEVPQNLSASRPQDRQFILSSKKLLLSDSGFYLCAWRPTFLNTEAFFGQGTRLTVV.

The gene calls are TRBV2 and TRBJ1-5; possibly TRBD1 for D (5 bases). The CDR3 runs to 15 residues. CDR1 and CDR2 from the germline V gene are SNHLY and FYNNEI. V lost 5 bases to trimming and J lost 9 bases, with 20 bases between them. The DNA of the CDR3 is TGTGCCAGCAGTCAAGGGACCTCGGGGTTTGGGCCCCAGCATTTT. It encodes CASSQGTSGFGPQHF.